In this sample, the clone carrying this T cell receptor beta chain turned up once. Antigen: not known. These data are taken from a study of OX40 agonist ivuxolimab in advanced cancers. Whole-study context: In this trial design, patients received ivuxolimab intravenously at 0.01 to 10 mg/kg every 2 weeks.

Repertoires were generated with immunoSEQ multiplex PCR, while TCRdb's copy carries only in-frame clones and drops some. This sample has about 71,000 clones, with under 90% found just once. The length of the CDR3 is 15 residues. Trimming left V 3 bases short and J 3 bases short, with 14 bases between. The germline CDR1 and CDR2 sequences are SNHLY and FYNNEI. Study-wide points: At 0.1-3.0 mg/kg, partial responders had clonal expansion among the lowest observed. There were, on average, more expanded clones in CD8+ T cells than in CD4+.

The V call is TRBV2, the J call TRBJ2-5, with a possible D match to TRBD2 (5 bases). The material was CD4+ or CD8+ T cells sorted from blood, obtained in a trial of the OX40 agonist ivuxolimab. The sequence was collected from an adult with an advanced solid tumor such as melanoma, head and neck, liver or kidney cancer. The CDR3 loop reads CASSERRLGKETQYF. CDR3 DNA: TGTGCCAGCAGTGAGAGGCGCCTCGGGAAAGAGACCCAGTACTTC.